This T cell receptor (beta chain) comes out of a study of shared clonotypes between healthy human individuals. Study-wide results and limits: Among a handful of donors, roughly 5% of naive CD4 clonotypes were found in common. Compared with memory subsets, naive subsets generally had larger estimated richness. Limited genetic and exposure-history diversity came from having few donors.

Points on this clone: Its specificity is unknown.

Terminally differentiated effector memory CD45RA+ cells were excluded by CCR7 positive selection of CD45RO-negative cells. Per sorted-subset replicate PCR, input was around 200 ng DNA, representing 30,000 or so T cell genomes. Here immunoSEQ multiplex PCR was the method, and the copy in TCRdb shows in-frame clones only, minus some. The sample shows roughly 2.1 million clones, around 93% of them seen only once. Deletions cut 5 bases from V and 4 bases from J, with 15 bases between. The CDR3 loop spans 14 amino acids. In germline, CDR1 is LNHDA, CDR2 SQIVND (reference sequence). The chain is built from TRBV19 and TRBJ2-7; maybe TRBD1 (7 bases). Sequenced sample: naive CD8+ T cells from PBMCs. This receptor was taken from a man aged 18 to 30 in good health. Some clones in this sample may be carry-over from other donors' samples. The CDR3 sequence: CASSFSRGRYEQYF. The DNA of the CDR3 is TGTGCCAGTAGTTTCTCCAGGGGGAGGTACGAGCAGTACTTC.